A selection of T cell receptor beta chains follows, all from one sample in a study of cytotoxic CD8 clonotypes in ibrutinib-treated CLL. Generated by immunoSEQ multiplex PCR, the TCRdb table keeps only in-frame clones and is missing some. The data show approximately 120,000 clones, approximately 58% seen once. Sequenced material: PBMCs, taken after 24 months of ibrutinib treatment. Receptor source: a human donor with chronic lymphocytic leukemia. CDR3s include the opening cysteine and the closing phenylalanine or tryptophan. A D gene is named only where the DNA matches it firmly. Only some rows state a clone size, as once, few, many or a class for expanded clones.

d_call,v_call,clone_size,j_call,cdr3_nt,cdr3_aa
-,TRBV5-1,-,TRBJ2-3,TGCGCCAGCAGCTTGAAAGGGGGACCTAGCACAGATACGCAGTATTTT,CASSLKGGPSTDTQYF
TRBD1,TRBV27,few,TRBJ1-5,TGTGCCAGCAGTTTCTCCCAACTCATACAGGGGCCCACGATTTATAGCAATCAGCCCCAGCATTTT,CASSFSQLIQGPTIYSNQPQHF
-,TRBV30,few,TRBJ2-2,TGTGCCCGGGGGGCCAGCACGAACACCGGGGAGCTGTTTTTT,CARGASTNTGELFF
-,TRBV11-3,-,TRBJ2-7,TGTGCCAGCAGCTTAGGAACAGGCTCCTACCAGCAGTACTTC,CASSLGTGSYQQYF
-,TRBV2,-,TRBJ1-2,TGTGCCAGCAGTGAAAGTGTCGGGGTCTATGGCTACACCTTC,CASSESVGVYGYTF
TRBD1,TRBV19,few,TRBJ2-2,TGTGCCAGTAGGGGACAGATTAACACCGGGGAGCTGTTTTTT,CASRGQINTGELFF
-,TRBV7-9,few,TRBJ2-7,TGTGCCAGCAGCTCCCTTTCCGAGCAGTACTTC,CASSSLSEQYF
-,TRBV7-9,few,TRBJ1-6,TGTGCCAGCAGCTTAGGGGGGCTGGACTCACCCCTCCACTTT,CASSLGGLDSPLHF
-,TRBV9,-,TRBJ2-5,TGTGCCAGCAGCGTAGGCGGCGCTAAAGAGCAGACCCAGTACTTC,CASSVGGAKEQTQYF
-,TRBV6-1,-,TRBJ1-5,TGTGCCAGCAGTGAAGTGGGGTTCAATCAGCCCCAGCATTTT,CASSEVGFNQPQHF
-,TRBV21-1,-,TRBJ2-1,TGTGCCAGCAGTCCTAAATCCCAGGGGAACAATGAGCAGTTCTTC,CASSPKSQGNNEQFF
-,TRBV29-1,many,TRBJ1-1,TGCAGCGTTGCAGATCGTACTGAAGCTTTCTTT,CSVADRTEAFF
-,TRBV5-1,-,TRBJ1-2,TGCGCCAGCAGTTTCATCTCGGGCGGGACTAACTATGGCTACACCTTC,CASSFISGGTNYGYTF
-,TRBV5-1,-,TRBJ2-7,TGCGCCAGCAGCTTGGTGGGCGGAAACCGCTACGAGCAGTACTTC,CASSLVGGNRYEQYF
-,TRBV28,-,TRBJ1-5,TGTGCCAGCAGTTTATATCAGGGCAATCAGCCCCAGCATTTT,CASSLYQGNQPQHF
-,TRBV4-1,-,TRBJ2-5,TGCGCCAGCAGCCAAGATCGGAGGCCCCAAGAGACCCAGTACTTC,CASSQDRRPQETQYF
TRBD1,TRBV6-5,-,TRBJ1-5,TGTGCCAGCAGTTACTCGGGACAGAAAAATCAGCCCCAGCATTTT,CASSYSGQKNQPQHF
-,TRBV19,-,TRBJ2-4,TGTGCCAGTAGTATAGTTGCCAGCTTTCAGTACTTC,CASSIVASFQYF
TRBD1,TRBV9,-,TRBJ2-2,TGTGCCAGCAGCGAGACAGGGCTGTTAGGGGAGCTGTTTTTT,CASSETGLLGELFF
-,TRBV5-4,once,TRBJ1-2,TGTGCCAGCAGCGTGGGGGTCGGGGCCAGCTATGGCTACACCTTC,CASSVGVGASYGYTF
-,TRBV5-4,-,TRBJ1-2,TGTGCCAGCAGCTTTGCCAGGCGTGGTGGCTACACCTTC,CASSFARRGGYTF
TRBD1,TRBV19,few,TRBJ2-2,TGTGCCAGTAGTTTACGGACAGGAAACACCGGGGAGCTGTTTTTT,CASSLRTGNTGELFF
-,TRBV5-1,-,TRBJ1-1,TGCGCCAGCAGCCCCGGACCGCGGAAGAACACTGAAGCTTTCTTT,CASSPGPRKNTEAFF
-,TRBV7-9,few,TRBJ2-7,TGTGCCAGCAGCTCCCCTAACAGGGACGGGTACGAGCAGTACTTC,CASSSPNRDGYEQYF
-,TRBV6-6,-,TRBJ2-2,TGTGCCAGCAGCGTAGCGACGAACACCGGGGAGCTGTTTTTT,CASSVATNTGELFF
-,TRBV2,few,TRBJ1-5,TGTGCCAGCAGAATCAGGGACCAGCCCCAGCATTTT,CASRIRDQPQHF
-,TRBV5-1,-,TRBJ2-1,TGCGCCAGCAGGGAGCAGAGCTCCTACAATGAGCAGTTCTTC,CASREQSSYNEQFF
-,TRBV25-1,-,TRBJ1-2,TGTGCCAGCAGCCCCGAGGGCAACGGAGCCAACTATGGCTACACCTTC,CASSPEGNGANYGYTF
-,TRBV10-3,once,TRBJ2-5,TGTGCCATCAGTGTAGGAAGGGGTAGGGGAGAGACCCAGTACTTC,CAISVGRGRGETQYF